The rows below give T cell receptor beta chains drawn from one sample of a study of cytomegalovirus exposure and HLA in healthy donors. Profiling relied on immunoSEQ multiplex PCR, and the TCRdb table lists in-frame clones only, not all of them. The data show roughly 90,000 clones, 70% to 85% seen once. Material for sequencing was PBMCs. These TCRs come from a man aged 30 to 45 in good health and CMV-seropositive. Each CDR3 is given without its conserved first and last residue. The order of the fields is V gene, D gene, J gene, CDR3 protein. The D gene is left open where the match is weak.

>TRBV9|TRBD1|TRBJ1-5
ASSAQGDQPQH
>TRBV5-1|TRBD1|TRBJ1-1
ATGRGTGTTEAF
>TRBV19|NA|TRBJ1-1
ASSIPIGRNAEAF
>TRBV2|TRBD1|TRBJ1-2
ASSFDRAGGYT
>TRBV28|TRBD1|TRBJ1-5
ASSPPGGLSNQPQH
>TRBV4-3|TRBD2|TRBJ2-1
ASSQDLDRLAGVGQF
>TRBV5-6|TRBD1|TRBJ2-7
ASSLWDRPYEQY
>TRBV5-4|TRBD1|TRBJ1-1
ASSPTSGTGEAF
>TRBV13|NA|TRBJ1-1
ASSLGMGGTEAF
>TRBV7-9|NA|TRBJ1-1
ASSSLPRDMNTEAF
>TRBV28|NA|TRBJ1-1
ASFQQMNTEAF
>TRBV5-1|NA|TRBJ2-2
ASSLAFSGNTGELF
>TRBV5-4|NA|TRBJ1-1
ASSGRTGNTEAF
>TRBV10-3|NA|TRBJ2-7
AYRAGTEDEQY
>TRBV6-1|TRBD2|TRBJ2-3
ASSDGAGGADTQY
>TRBV5-1|TRBD2|TRBJ2-3
ASSPRAGANTDTQY
>TRBV5-4|NA|TRBJ2-7
ASSLGGRGPEREQY
>TRBV6-1|NA|TRBJ1-4
ASSGEFTGNGKLF
>TRBV28|NA|TRBJ1-1
ASSLVRAGRGEAF
>TRBV4-1|NA|TRBJ1-3
ASSQWGRASGNTIY
>TRBV5-6|NA|TRBJ1-5
ASSLGGGYGNQPQH
>TRBV2|NA|TRBJ2-2
ASWGGLNTGELF
>TRBV29-1|TRBD2|TRBJ2-6
SVYGGGPSGANVLT
>TRBV6-6|NA|TRBJ2-7
ASSQPIGGRNYEQY
>TRBV5-1|NA|TRBJ2-7
ASSLAPGYEQY
>TRBV6-5|NA|TRBJ1-1
ASIRPGMNTEAF
>TRBV6-5|TRBD2|TRBJ2-5
ASSSGTTLYQETQY
>TRBV7-6|NA|TRBJ2-1
ASSLTGVRWNEQF
>TRBV6-5|NA|TRBJ1-6
ASSGGGRDNSPLN
>TRBV28|TRBD1|TRBJ2-7
ASRGRGQGSYEQY
>TRBV4-2|TRBD2|TRBJ2-5
ASSPATSGGSGETQY